The clone carrying this TCR beta chain was picked up a small number of times. Its specificity is unknown. Broader study findings: Whole repertoires were not studied in the larger cohort, only one V-J beta rearrangement. Tumor memory CD4+ T cell TCR gene usage was found to cluster with blood and lymph node memory CD4+ cells and with lymph node naive CD4+ cells.

Constant-region reverse primers amplified full-length variable regions, followed by semi-nested Nested Universal Primer A PCR. A single record per CDR3 protein comes from TCRdb applying MiXCR to the 5' RACE reads. The sample comprises approximately 47,000 distinct CDR3 sequences, about 28% of which are singletons, and 2.1% rests with the top ten. The CDR3 covers 18 residues. V lost 4 bases, J lost 0 bases, and 20 bases lay in between. Germline-derived CDR1 and CDR2 are SGHRS and YFSETQ. The clonotype was recovered from a female donor with breast cancer. Sequences were obtained from naive CD4+ T cells sorted from blood. Subset of the sample: naive CD4+ T cells, CD4+CD45RA+CD25-. The chain carries TRBV5-1 and TRBJ2-1; D could derive from TRBD1 or TRBD2 (5 bases each). CDR3 amino acids: CASSPQVDKRSSYNEQFF. CDR3 DNA sequence: TGCGCCAGCAGCCCTCAAGTGGACAAGCGGAGCTCCTACAATGAGCAGTTCTTC.